This is a list of T cell receptor beta chains from one sample in a study of blood T cells in healthy people across ages. TCRdb used MiXCR to reprocess the 5' RACE reads, holding one entry per CDR3 protein. The sample has a few hundred thousand distinct CDR3 sequences, 50% to 60% seen once; the top ten hold 50% to 65%. The sample was blood. Every receptor here comes from a man in his sixties in good health. CDR3s include the opening cysteine and the closing phenylalanine or tryptophan. The D gene is left open where the match is weak. Expanded clones get a size class; other rows say once, few or many, or leave the size out.

TRBJ1-1	TRBV5-1	.	TRBD1	CASSWGQVPAYTEAFF	TGCGCCAGCAGCTGGGGACAGGTCCCAGCCTACACTGAAGCTTTCTTT
TRBJ2-7	TRBV20-1	few	.	CSARADYPYEQYF	TGCAGTGCTAGGGCGGACTACCCCTACGAGCAGTACTTC
TRBJ2-1	TRBV7-2	few	TRBD2	CASSPSTGTSFNNEQFF	TGTGCCAGCAGCCCCTCGACCGGGACTAGCTTCAACAATGAGCAGTTCTTC
TRBJ1-2	TRBV6-2/TRBV6-3	.	.	CASRTSDYGYTF	TGTGCCAGCCGGACGAGCGACTATGGCTACACCTTC
TRBJ2-7	TRBV4-2	.	.	CASSQGLITGLTYEQYF	TGTGCCAGCAGCCAAGGGTTAATCACAGGTCTGACCTACGAGCAGTACTTC
TRBJ2-1	TRBV5-1	.	TRBD2	CASSLAFPGGYNEQFF	TGCGCCAGCAGCTTGGCCTTTCCGGGAGGATACAATGAGCAGTTCTTC
TRBJ2-7	TRBV28	few	.	CASSPLGVFHEQYF	TGTGCCAGCAGTCCCCTAGGAGTTTTCCACGAGCAGTACTTC
TRBJ1-1	TRBV6-5	.	TRBD1	CASSIGQAGNTEAFF	TGTGCCAGCAGTATCGGACAGGCCGGGAACACTGAAGCTTTCTTT
TRBJ2-5	TRBV6-2/TRBV6-3	.	TRBD2	CASRPLLAGVGQETQYF	TGTGCCAGCAGACCCTTACTAGCGGGAGTCGGCCAAGAGACCCAGTACTTC
TRBJ1-4	TRBV7-9	.	.	CASSYRSNEKLFF	TGTGCCAGCAGCTATAGATCGAATGAAAAACTGTTTTTT
TRBJ1-1	TRBV20-1	.	.	CSARASTGRGTEAFF	TGCAGTGCTAGAGCATCCACCGGTAGGGGTACTGAAGCTTTCTTT
TRBJ2-1	TRBV4-1	.	.	CASSQGGRFNEQFF	TGCGCCAGCAGCCAAGGCGGGCGCTTCAATGAGCAGTTCTTC
TRBJ2-3	TRBV18	few	TRBD2	CASSPPTSGDLTDTQYF	TGTGCCAGCTCACCACCGACTAGCGGGGATCTTACAGATACGCAGTATTTT
TRBJ1-2	TRBV30	.	.	CAWSPTVLNYGYTF	TGTGCCTGGAGTCCTACAGTGCTTAACTATGGCTACACCTTC
TRBJ2-5	TRBV27	many	.	CASSLTTNPEAQYF	TGTGCCAGCAGTTTAACGACCAACCCCGAGGCCCAGTACTTC
TRBJ2-7	TRBV4-1	few	TRBD1	CASSGPGDRSYEQYF	TGCGCCAGCAGTGGGCCTGGGGACAGGAGTTACGAGCAGTACTTC
TRBJ1-1	TRBV3-1	.	.	CASSQVPTEAFF	TGTGCCAGCAGCCAAGTGCCCACTGAAGCTTTCTTT
TRBJ2-5	TRBV10-3	.	TRBD1	CAISGGTGDGETQYF	TGTGCCATCAGTGGGGGGACAGGGGACGGAGAGACCCAGTACTTC
TRBJ2-1	TRBV29-1	.	TRBD2	CSVDKPWTSGNNEQFF	TGCAGCGTTGATAAGCCGTGGACTAGCGGGAACAATGAGCAGTTCTTC
TRBJ2-3	TRBV29-1	.	.	CSVLTSIADTQYF	TGCAGCGTCTTGACTAGTATCGCAGATACGCAGTATTTT
TRBJ1-5	TRBV20-1	many	.	CSAREGAGWSNQPQHF	TGCAGTGCTAGAGAGGGGGCAGGGTGGAGCAATCAGCCCCAGCATTTT
TRBJ2-7	TRBV7-2	.	.	CASSKDSNPREQYF	TGTGCCAGCAGCAAGGACTCTAATCCGAGGGAGCAGTACTTC
TRBJ2-4	TRBV20-1	.	.	CSARDSLAKNIQYF	TGCAGTGCTAGAGACTCATTAGCCAAAAACATTCAGTACTTC
TRBJ1-6	TRBV11-2	few	.	CASSLGGFGINSPLHF	TGTGCCAGCAGCTTGGGTGGTTTTGGTATCAATTCACCCCTCCACTTT
TRBJ2-7	TRBV5-1	.	.	CASSLVSEGSYEQYF	TGCGCCAGCAGCTTGGTTTCAGAGGGCTCCTACGAGCAGTACTTC
TRBJ2-5	TRBV28	.	TRBD2	CASSLGRVRSQETQYF	TGTGCCAGCAGCCTTGGGAGGGTGCGGAGCCAGGAGACCCAGTACTTC
TRBJ2-5	TRBV15	many	.	CATSRDRGAKETQYF	TGTGCCACCAGCAGAGATCGAGGGGCAAAAGAGACCCAGTACTTC
TRBJ2-1	TRBV10-1	.	.	CASSDRGAWDEQLF	TGCGCCAGCAGTGACCGGGGGGCTTGGGATGAGCAGCTCTTC
TRBJ1-2	TRBV12-3/TRBV12-4	.	TRBD1	CASSPTGRTGYTF	TGTGCCAGCAGTCCGACAGGGAGGACGGGCTACACCTTC
TRBJ1-6	TRBV5-1	.	.	CASSPEAAVINSPLHF	TGCGCCAGCAGCCCGGAAGCCGCAGTGATAAATTCACCCCTCCACTTT
TRBJ1-5	TRBV7-2	.	.	CASSLGTGRVQPQHF	TGTGCCAGCAGCTTAGGAACAGGGCGGGTTCAGCCCCAGCATTTT